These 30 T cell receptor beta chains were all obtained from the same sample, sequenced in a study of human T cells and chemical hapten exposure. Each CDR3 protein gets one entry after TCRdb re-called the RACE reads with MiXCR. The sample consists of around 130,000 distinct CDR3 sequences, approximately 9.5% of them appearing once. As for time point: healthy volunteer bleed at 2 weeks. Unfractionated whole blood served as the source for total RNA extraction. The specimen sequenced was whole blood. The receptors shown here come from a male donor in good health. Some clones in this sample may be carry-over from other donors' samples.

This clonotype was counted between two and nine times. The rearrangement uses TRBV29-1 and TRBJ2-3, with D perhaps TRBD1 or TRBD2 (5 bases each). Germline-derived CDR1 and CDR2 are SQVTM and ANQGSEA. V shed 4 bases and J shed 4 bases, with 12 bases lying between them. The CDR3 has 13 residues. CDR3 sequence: CSVARGRADTQYF. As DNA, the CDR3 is TGCAGCGTTGCCCGGGGCCGGGCAGATACGCAGTATTTT.

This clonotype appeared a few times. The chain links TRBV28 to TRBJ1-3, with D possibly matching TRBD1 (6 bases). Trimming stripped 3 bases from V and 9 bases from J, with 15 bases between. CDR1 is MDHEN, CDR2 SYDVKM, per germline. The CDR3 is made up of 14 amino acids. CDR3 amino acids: CASSFRRGAITIYF. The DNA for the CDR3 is TGTGCCAGCAGTTTTCGCAGGGGAGCCATCACCATATATTTT. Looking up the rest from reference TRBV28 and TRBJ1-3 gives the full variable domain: DVKVTQSSRYLVKRTGEKVFLECVQDMDHENMFWYRQDPGLGLRLIYFSYDVKMKEKGDIPEGYSVSREKKERFSLILESASTNQTSMYLCASSFRRGAITIYFGEGSWLTVV.

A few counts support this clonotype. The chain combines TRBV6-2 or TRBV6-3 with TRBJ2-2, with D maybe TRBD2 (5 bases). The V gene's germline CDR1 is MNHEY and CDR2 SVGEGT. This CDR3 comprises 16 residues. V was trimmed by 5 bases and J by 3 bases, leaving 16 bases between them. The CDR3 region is CASSHGRSGYTGELFF. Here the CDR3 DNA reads TGTGCCAGCAGTCACGGGCGGTCGGGGTACACCGGGGAGCTGTTTTTT.

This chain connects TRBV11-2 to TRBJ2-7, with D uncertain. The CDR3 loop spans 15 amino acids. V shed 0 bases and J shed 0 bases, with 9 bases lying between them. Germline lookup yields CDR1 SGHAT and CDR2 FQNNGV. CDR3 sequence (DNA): TGTGCCAGCAGCTTAGAAGGCGGCTTCTCCTACGAGCAGTACTTC. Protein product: CASSLEGGFSYEQYF.

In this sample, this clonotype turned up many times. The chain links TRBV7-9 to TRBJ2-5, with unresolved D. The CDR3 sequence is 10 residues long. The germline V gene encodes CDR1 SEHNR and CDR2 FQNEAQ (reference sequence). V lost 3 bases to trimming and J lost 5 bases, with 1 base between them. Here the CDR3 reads CASSLETQYF. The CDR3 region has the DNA TGTGCCAGCAGCTTGGAGACCCAGTACTTC.

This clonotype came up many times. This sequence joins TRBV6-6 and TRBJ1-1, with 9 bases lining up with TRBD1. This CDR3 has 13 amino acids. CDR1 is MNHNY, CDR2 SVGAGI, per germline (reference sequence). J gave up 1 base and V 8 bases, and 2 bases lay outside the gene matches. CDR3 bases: TGTGCCAGCGAGGGACAGGGGAACACTGAAGCTTTCTTT. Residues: CASEGQGNTEAFF.

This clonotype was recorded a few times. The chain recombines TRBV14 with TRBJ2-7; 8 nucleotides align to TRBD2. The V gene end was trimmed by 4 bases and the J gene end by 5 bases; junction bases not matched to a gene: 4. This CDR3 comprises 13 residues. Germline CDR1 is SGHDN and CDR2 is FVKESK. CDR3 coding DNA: TGTGCCAGCAGCCCAAGGACTAGCAACGAGCAGTACTTC. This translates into CASSPRTSNEQYF. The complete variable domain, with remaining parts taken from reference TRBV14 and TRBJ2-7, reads EAGVTQFPSHSVIEKGQTVTLRCDPISGHDNLYWYRRVMGKEIKFLLHFVKESKQDESGMPNNRFLAERTGGTYSTLKVQPAELEDSGVYFCASSPRTSNEQYFGPGTRLTVT.

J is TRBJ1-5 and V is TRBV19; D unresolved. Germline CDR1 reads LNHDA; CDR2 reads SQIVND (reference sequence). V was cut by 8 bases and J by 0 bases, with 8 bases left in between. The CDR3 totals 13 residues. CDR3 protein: CASSTISNQPQHF. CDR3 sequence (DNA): TGTGCCAGTTCAACGATTAGCAATCAGCCCCAGCATTTT.

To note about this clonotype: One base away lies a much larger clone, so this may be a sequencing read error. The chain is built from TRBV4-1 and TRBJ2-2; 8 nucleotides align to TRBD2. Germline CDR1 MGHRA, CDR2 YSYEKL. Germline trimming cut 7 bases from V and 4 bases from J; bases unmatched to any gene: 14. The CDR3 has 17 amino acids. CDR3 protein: CASTLEQRERGTGELFF. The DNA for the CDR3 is TGCGCCAGCACTCTAGAACAGCGGGAGCGCGGCACCGGGGAGCTGTTTTTT.

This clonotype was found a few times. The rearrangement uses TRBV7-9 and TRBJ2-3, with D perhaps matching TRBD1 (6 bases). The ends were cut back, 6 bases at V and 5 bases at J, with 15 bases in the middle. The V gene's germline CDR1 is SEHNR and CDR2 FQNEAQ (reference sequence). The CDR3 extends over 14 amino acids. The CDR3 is CASRSRGGKDTQYF. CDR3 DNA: TGTGCCAGCAGGTCCAGGGGTGGTAAAGATACGCAGTATTTT. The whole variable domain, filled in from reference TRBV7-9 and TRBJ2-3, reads DTGVSQNPRHKITKRGQNVTFRCDPISEHNRLYWYRQTLGQGPEFLTYFQNEAQLEKSRLLSDRFSAERPKGSFSTLEIQRTEQGDSAMYLCASRSRGGKDTQYFGPGTRLTVL.

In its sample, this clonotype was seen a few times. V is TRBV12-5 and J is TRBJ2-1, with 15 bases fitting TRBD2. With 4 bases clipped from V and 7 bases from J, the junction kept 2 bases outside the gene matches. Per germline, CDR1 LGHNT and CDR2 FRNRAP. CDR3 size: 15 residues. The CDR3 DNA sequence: TGTGCTAGTGGTTCCGGGACTAGCGGGAGGAATGAGCAGTTCTTC. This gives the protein CASGSGTSGRNEQFF.

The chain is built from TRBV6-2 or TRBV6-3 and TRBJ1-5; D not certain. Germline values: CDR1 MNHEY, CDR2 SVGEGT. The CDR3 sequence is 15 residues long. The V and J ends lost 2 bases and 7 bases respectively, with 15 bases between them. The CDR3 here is CASSYLRVTVQPQHF. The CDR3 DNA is TGTGCCAGCAGTTACCTTCGGGTCACGGTACAGCCCCAGCATTTT.

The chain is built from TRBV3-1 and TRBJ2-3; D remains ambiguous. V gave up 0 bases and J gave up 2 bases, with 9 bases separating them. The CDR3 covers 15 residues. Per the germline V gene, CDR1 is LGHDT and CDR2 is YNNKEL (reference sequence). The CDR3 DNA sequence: TGTGCCAGCAGCCAAGACGTGTTTCCCACAGATACGCAGTATTTT. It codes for CASSQDVFPTDTQYF.

The CDR3 DNA sequence: TGCGCCAGCAGCTTTGGACTAGCGCAACCTAGCACAGATACGCAGTATTTT. Protein: CASSFGLAQPSTDTQYF. V is TRBV5-1 and J is TRBJ2-3; the match to TRBD2 covers 9 bases. The V segment lost 2 bases and the J segment 0 bases; nucleotides outside the gene matches: 7. This CDR3 spans 17 amino acids. CDR1 SGHRS and CDR2 YFSETQ come from the germline V gene.

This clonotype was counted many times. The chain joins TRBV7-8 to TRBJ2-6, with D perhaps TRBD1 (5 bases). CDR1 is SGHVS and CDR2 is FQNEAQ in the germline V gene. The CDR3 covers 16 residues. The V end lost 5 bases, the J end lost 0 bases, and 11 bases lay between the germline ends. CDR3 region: CASSPPTGSGANVLTF. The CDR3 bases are TGTGCCAGCAGCCCCCCCACAGGCTCTGGGGCCAACGTCCTGACTTTC.

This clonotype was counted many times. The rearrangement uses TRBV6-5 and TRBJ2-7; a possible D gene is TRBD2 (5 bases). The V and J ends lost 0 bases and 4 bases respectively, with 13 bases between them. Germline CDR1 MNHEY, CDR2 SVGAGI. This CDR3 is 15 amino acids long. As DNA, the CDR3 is TGTGCCAGCAGTTACTCCTCGGTGCCGGGGTACGAGCAGTACTTC. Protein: CASSYSSVPGYEQYF.

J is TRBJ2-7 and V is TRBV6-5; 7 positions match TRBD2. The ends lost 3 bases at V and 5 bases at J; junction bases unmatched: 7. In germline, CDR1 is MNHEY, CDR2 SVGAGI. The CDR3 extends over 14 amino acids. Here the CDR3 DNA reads TGTGCCAGCAGTTATGGCGGGAGTGTCGACGAGCAGTACTTC. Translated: CASSYGGSVDEQYF.

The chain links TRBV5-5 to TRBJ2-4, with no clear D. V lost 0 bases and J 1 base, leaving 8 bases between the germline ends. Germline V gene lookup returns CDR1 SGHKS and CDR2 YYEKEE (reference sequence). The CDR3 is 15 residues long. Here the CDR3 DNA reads TGTGCCAGCAGCTTGGGGGTTTCTGCCAAAAACATTCAGTACTTC. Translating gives CASSLGVSAKNIQYF. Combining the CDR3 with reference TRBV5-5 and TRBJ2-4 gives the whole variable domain DAGVTQSPTHLIKTRGQQVTLRCSPISGHKSVSWYQQVLGQGPQFIFQYYEKEERGRGNFPDRFSARQFPNYSSELNVNALLLGDSALYLCASSLGVSAKNIQYFGAGTRLSVL.

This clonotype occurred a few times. The CDR3: CASSKTQTGGFLDGYTF. The CDR3, as DNA: TGTGCCAGTAGTAAGACGCAGACAGGGGGCTTCCTGGATGGCTACACCTTC. The J gene is TRBJ1-2, the V gene TRBV19; 10 bases map to TRBD1. With 4 bases clipped from V and 6 bases from J, the junction kept 14 bases outside the gene matches. This CDR3 is 17 amino acids long. From germline, CDR1 is LNHDA and CDR2 SQIVND (reference sequence).

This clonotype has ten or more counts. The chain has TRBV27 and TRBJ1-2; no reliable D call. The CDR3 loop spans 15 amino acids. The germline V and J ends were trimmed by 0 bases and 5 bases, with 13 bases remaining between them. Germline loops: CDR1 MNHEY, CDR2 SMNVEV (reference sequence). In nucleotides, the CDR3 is TGTGCCAGCAGTTTATCGGGCCGTTTAGGGTATGGCTACACCTTC. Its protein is CASSLSGRLGYGYTF.

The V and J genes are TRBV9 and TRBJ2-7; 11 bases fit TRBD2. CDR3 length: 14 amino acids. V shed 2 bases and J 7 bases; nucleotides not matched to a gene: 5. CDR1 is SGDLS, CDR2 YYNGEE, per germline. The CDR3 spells CASSVSGGAKEQYF. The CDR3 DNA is TGTGCCAGCAGCGTTAGCGGGGGGGCCAAAGAGCAGTACTTC. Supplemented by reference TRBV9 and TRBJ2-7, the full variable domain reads DSGVTQTPKHLITATGQRVTLRCSPRSGDLSVYWYQQSLDQGLQFLIQYYNGEERAKGNILERFSAQQFPDLHSELNLSSLELGDSALYFCASSVSGGAKEQYFGPGTRLTVT.

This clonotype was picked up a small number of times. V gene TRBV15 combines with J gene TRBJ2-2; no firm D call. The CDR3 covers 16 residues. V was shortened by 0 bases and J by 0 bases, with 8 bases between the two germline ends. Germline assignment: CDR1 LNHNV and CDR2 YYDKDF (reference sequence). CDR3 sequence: CATSRDGETNTGELFF. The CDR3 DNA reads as TGTGCCACCAGCAGAGATGGAGAAACGAACACCGGGGAGCTGTTTTTT.

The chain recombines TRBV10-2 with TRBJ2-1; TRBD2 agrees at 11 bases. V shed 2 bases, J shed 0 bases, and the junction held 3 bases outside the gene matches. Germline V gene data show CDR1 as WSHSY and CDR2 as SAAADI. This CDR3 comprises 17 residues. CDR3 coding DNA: TGCGCCAGCAGTGAGCTAGGACTAGCGGGCTCCTACAATGAGCAGTTCTTC. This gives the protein CASSELGLAGSYNEQFF.

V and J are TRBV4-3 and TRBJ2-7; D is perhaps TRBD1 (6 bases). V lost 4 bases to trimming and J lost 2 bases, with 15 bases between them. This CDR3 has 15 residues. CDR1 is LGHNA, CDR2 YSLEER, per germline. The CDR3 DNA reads TGCGCCAGCAGCCCTGAGGTCTGGGACACCTACGAGCAGTACTTC. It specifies CASSPEVWDTYEQYF.

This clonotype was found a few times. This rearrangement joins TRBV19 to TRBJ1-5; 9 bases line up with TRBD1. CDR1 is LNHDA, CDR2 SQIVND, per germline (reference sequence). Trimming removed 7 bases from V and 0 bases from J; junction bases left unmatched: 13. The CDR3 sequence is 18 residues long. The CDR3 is CASIPGTGSPNSNQPQHF. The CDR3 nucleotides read TGTGCCAGTATCCCCGGGACAGGGTCCCCCAATAGCAATCAGCCCCAGCATTTT.

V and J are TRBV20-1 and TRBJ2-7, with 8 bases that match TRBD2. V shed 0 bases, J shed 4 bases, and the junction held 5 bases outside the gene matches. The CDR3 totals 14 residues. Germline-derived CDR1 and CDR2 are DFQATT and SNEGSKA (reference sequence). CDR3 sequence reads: CSARDPSGQYEQYF. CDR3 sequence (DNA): TGCAGTGCTAGAGACCCTAGCGGGCAGTACGAGCAGTACTTC.

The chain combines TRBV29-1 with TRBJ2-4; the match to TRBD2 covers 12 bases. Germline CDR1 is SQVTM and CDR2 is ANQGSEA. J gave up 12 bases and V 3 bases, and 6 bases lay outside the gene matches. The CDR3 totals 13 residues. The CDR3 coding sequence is TGCAGCGTTGAGCCCGGACTAGCGGGACGTCAGTACTTC. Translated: CSVEPGLAGRQYF.

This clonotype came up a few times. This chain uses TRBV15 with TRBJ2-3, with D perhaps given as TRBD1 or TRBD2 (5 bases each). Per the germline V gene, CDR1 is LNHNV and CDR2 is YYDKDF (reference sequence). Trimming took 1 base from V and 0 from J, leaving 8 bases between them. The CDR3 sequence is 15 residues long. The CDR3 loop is CATSRAGPSTDTQYF. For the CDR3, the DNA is TGTGCCACCAGCAGAGCGGGACCGAGCACAGATACGCAGTATTTT.

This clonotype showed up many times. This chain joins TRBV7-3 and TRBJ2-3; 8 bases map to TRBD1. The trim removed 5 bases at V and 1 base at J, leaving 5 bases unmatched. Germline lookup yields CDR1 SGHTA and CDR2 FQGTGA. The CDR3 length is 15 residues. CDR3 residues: CASSARGQGTDTQYF. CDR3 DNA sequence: TGTGCCAGCAGCGCCCGGGGACAGGGCACAGATACGCAGTATTTT.

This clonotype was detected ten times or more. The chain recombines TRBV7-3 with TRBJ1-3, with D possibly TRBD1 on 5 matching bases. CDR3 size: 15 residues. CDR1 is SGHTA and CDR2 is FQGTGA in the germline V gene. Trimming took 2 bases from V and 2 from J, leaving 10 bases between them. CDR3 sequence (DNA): TGTGCCAGCAGCTTATCGGGGACGACTGGAAACACCATATATTTT. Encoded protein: CASSLSGTTGNTIYF. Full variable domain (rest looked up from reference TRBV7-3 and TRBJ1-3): GAGVSQTPSNKVTEKGKYVELRCDPISGHTALYWYRQSLGQGPEFLIYFQGTGAADDSGLPNDRFFAVRPEGSVSTLKIQRTERGDSAVYLCASSLSGTTGNTIYFGEGSWLTVV.